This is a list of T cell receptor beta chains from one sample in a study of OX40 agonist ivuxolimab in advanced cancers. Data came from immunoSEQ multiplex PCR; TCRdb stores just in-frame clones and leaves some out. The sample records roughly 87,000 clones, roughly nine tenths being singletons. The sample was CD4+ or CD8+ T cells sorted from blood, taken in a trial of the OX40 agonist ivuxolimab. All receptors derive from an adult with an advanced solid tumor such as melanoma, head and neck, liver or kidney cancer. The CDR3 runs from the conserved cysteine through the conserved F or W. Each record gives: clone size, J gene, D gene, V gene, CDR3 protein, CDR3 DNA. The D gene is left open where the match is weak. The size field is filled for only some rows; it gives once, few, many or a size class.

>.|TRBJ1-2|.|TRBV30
CAWSVLVPRADTPDGYTF
TGTGCCTGGAGTGTACTAGTCCCCCGGGCGGACACACCCGATGGCTACACCTTC
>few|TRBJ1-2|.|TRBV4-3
CASSQDRGPRYGYTF
TGCGCCAGCAGCCAAGATAGGGGACCTCGCTATGGCTACACCTTC
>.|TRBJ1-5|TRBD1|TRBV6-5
CASSYLQGEAQHF
TGTGCCAGCAGTTACCTACAGGGGGAGGCCCAGCATTTT
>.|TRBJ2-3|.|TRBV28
CASSLIGLTDTQYF
TGTGCCAGCAGTTTAATCGGCCTCACAGATACGCAGTATTTT
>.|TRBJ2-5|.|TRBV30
CAWSVVGGETQYF
TGTGCCTGGAGTGTGGTGGGGGGAGAGACCCAGTACTTC
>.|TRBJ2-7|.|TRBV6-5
CASSYPPYEQYF
TGTGCCAGCAGTTACCCCCCCTACGAGCAGTACTTC
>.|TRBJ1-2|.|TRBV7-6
CASSWEPNYGYTF
TGTGCCAGCAGCTGGGAGCCTAACTATGGCTACACCTTC
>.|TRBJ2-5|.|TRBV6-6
CASSYGETQYF
TGTGCCAGCAGTTATGGAGAGACCCAGTACTTC
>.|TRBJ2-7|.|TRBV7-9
CASSPPGLTYEQYF
TGTGCCAGCAGCCCTCCGGGACTTACCTACGAGCAGTACTTC
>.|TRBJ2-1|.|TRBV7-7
CASSPSSGSYNEQFF
TGTGCTAGCAGCCCATCTAGTGGCTCCTACAATGAGCAGTTCTTC
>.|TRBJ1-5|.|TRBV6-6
CASSYQITRGQPQHF
TGTGCCAGCAGTTACCAAATAACGCGGGGCCAGCCCCAGCATTTT
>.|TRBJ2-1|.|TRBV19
CASSIPIYKNEQFF
TGTGCCAGTAGTATCCCGATCTACAAGAATGAGCAGTTCTTC
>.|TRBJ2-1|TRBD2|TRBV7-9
CASSSLAGGPHEQFF
TGTGCCAGCAGCTCACTAGCGGGGGGGCCTCATGAGCAGTTCTTC
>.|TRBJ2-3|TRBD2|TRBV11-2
CASSSLADFTDTQYF
TGTGCCAGCAGCTCACTAGCGGACTTCACAGATACGCAGTATTTT
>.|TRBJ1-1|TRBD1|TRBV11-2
CASSLFGQGNTEAFF
TGTGCCAGCAGCTTATTTGGACAGGGGAACACTGAAGCTTTCTTT
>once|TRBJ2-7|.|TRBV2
CASSGPPRPYEQYF
TGTGCCAGCAGTGGCCCCCCCCGACCCTACGAGCAGTACTTC
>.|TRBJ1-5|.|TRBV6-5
CASSEQFSNQPQHF
TGTGCCAGCAGTGAACAGTTTTCCAATCAGCCCCAGCATTTT
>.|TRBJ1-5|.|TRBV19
CASSTTWGTNQPQHF
TGTGCCAGTAGTACCACGTGGGGGACGAATCAGCCCCAGCATTTT
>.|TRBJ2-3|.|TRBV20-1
CSARAVDTQYF
TGCAGTGCTAGAGCCGTGGATACGCAGTATTTT
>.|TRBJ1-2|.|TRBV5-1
CASSLAGRLGYGYTF
TGCGCCAGCAGTCTGGCCGGCAGGTTGGGCTATGGCTACACCTTC
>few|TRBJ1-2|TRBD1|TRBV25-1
CASSESDRGEYGYTF
TGTGCCAGCAGTGAAAGTGACAGGGGGGAGTATGGCTACACCTTC
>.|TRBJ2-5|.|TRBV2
CATQRETQYF
TGTGCGACCCAACGGGAGACCCAGTACTTC
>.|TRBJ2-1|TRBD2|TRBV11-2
CASSTDGLAGAPLYNEQFF
TGTGCCAGCAGCACAGACGGTCTAGCGGGAGCCCCCCTCTACAATGAGCAGTTCTTC
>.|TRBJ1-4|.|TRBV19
CASSPWGLGEKLFF
TGTGCCAGTAGTCCCTGGGGGCTGGGTGAAAAACTGTTTTTT
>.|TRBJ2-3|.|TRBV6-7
CASSYPLPGFTDTQYF
TGTGCCAGCAGTTACCCATTACCGGGGTTCACAGATACGCAGTATTTT
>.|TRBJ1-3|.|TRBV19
CASSAIVGYLGNTIYF
TGTGCCAGTAGCGCCATAGTTGGCTACCTTGGAAACACCATATATTTT
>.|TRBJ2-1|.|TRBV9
CASSALNEQFF
TGTGCCAGCAGCGCCCTCAATGAGCAGTTCTTC
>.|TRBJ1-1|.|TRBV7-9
CASSLATGLNTEAFF
TGTGCCAGCAGCTTAGCAACAGGACTTAACACTGAAGCTTTCTTT
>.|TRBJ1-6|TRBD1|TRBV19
CASSSSGGLSSPLHF
TGTGCCAGTAGTTCCTCAGGGGGCCTAAGTTCACCCCTCCACTTT
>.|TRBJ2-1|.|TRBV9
CASSVVGYSYNEQFF
TGTGCCAGCAGCGTAGTAGGCTACTCCTACAATGAGCAGTTCTTC
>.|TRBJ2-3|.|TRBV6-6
CASTLTGLATTDTQYF
TGTGCCAGCACCTTAACGGGTCTAGCGACGACAGATACGCAGTATTTT
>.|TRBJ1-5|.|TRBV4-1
CASSLQSRAQPQHF
TGCGCCAGCAGCCTCCAAAGTAGGGCTCAGCCCCAGCATTTT
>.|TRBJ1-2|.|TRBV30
CAWSGLKADGYTF
TGTGCCTGGAGTGGACTCAAAGCGGATGGCTACACCTTC
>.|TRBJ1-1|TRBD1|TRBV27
CASGGQGPFMNTEAFF
TGTGCCAGCGGGGGACAGGGCCCTTTTATGAACACTGAAGCTTTCTTT
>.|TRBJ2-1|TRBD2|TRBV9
CASSVDSAGLNNEQFF
TGTGCCAGCAGCGTAGATTCAGCGGGGTTAAACAATGAGCAGTTCTTC
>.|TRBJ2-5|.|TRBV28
CASSLVQGRQETQYF
TGTGCCAGCAGTTTGGTTCAGGGGAGGCAAGAGACCCAGTACTTC
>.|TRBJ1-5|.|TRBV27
CASRRVDSNQPQHF
TGTGCCAGCAGGAGGGTCGATAGCAATCAGCCCCAGCATTTT
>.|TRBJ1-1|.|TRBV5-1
CASSLYSDVTEAFF
TGCGCCAGCAGCTTGTACAGTGATGTAACTGAAGCTTTCTTT
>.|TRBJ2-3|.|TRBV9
CASSASGPTDTQYF
TGTGCCAGCAGCGCGAGCGGCCCCACAGATACGCAGTATTTT
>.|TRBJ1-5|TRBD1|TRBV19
CASSIDRSEGQGVDQPQHF
TGTGCCAGTAGTATAGATAGATCTGAGGGACAGGGGGTTGATCAGCCCCAGCATTTT
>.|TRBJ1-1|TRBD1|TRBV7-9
CASSYRGQSNTEAFF
TGTGCCAGCAGTTACAGGGGGCAATCGAACACTGAAGCTTTCTTT
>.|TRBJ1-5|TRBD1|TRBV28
CASRETGGRQPQHF
TGTGCCAGCAGAGAGACAGGGGGTCGGCAGCCCCAGCATTTT
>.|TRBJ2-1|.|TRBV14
CASGSSYNEQFF
TGTGCCAGCGGGAGCTCCTACAATGAGCAGTTCTTC
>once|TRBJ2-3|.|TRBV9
CASSGASTDTQYF
TGTGCCAGCAGCGGGGCTAGCACAGATACGCAGTATTTT
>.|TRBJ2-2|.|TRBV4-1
CASSQRGRKAGELFF
TGCGCCAGCAGCCAAAGGGGGAGGAAAGCCGGGGAGCTGTTTTTT
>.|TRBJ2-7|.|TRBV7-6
CASSLGLAHEQYF
TGTGCCAGCAGCTTAGGGTTAGCTCATGAGCAGTACTTC
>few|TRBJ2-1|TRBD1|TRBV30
CAWSRGLNEQFF
TGTGCCTGGAGTAGGGGGCTGAATGAGCAGTTCTTC
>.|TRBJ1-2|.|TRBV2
CASSGLGSANYGYTF
TGTGCCAGCAGTGGGCTGGGCTCCGCTAACTATGGCTACACCTTC
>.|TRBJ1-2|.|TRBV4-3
CASSHHPGRGDYGYTF
TGCGCCAGCAGCCACCACCCTGGAAGGGGTGACTATGGCTACACCTTC
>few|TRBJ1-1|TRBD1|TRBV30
CAWSMTGASEAFF
TGTGCCTGGAGTATGACAGGGGCGAGTGAAGCTTTCTTT
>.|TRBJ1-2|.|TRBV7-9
CASSPDFDSYGYTF
TGTGCCAGCAGCCCTGATTTTGACTCATATGGCTACACCTTC
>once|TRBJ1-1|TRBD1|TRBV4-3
CASSLGQIDTEAFF
TGCGCCAGCAGCCTGGGACAGATCGACACTGAAGCTTTCTTT
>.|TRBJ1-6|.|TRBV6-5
CASRWTDLGSPLHF
TGTGCCAGCAGATGGACAGACCTAGGCTCACCCCTCCACTTT
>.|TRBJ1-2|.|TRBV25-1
CASSVRGHRNYGYTF
TGTGCCAGCAGTGTTAGGGGACACCGTAACTATGGCTACACCTTC